Described below is a single T cell receptor (beta chain) sequence and its context. This record belongs to a study of blood T cell repertoires in COVID-19. Study-wide background: Material from acute and convalescent COVID-19 was sourced from the United States, Italy and Spain. PBMCs, B-cell-depleted T cells, or T cells provided the cDNA or gDNA that made up the material.

Original methodology: From reference gene primer amplification, estimates of nucleated cell counts were derived. Here immunoSEQ multiplex PCR was the method, and the copy in TCRdb shows in-frame clones only, minus some. V, J and clone size derive from that table, while D and trimming were established from the DNA sequence. This table has some 120,000 clones, around 90% appearing once. V gave up 7 bases and J gave up 8 bases; unmatched junction bases: 8. The length of the CDR3 is 14 residues. CDR1 is MNHEY, CDR2 SVGAGI, per germline. The chain carries TRBV6-5 and TRBJ1-4, with 9 nucleotides matching TRBD1. Sequenced input: peripheral blood. This sequence originates from a man in his fifties or sixties with active COVID-19. The CDR3 loop is CASKKTGGLEKLFF. The CDR3 DNA is TGTGCCAGCAAAAAAACAGGGGGCTTAGAAAAACTGTTTTTT.